Following are 9 T cell receptor beta chains from one sample sequenced in a study of CD8 T cells in ankylosing spondylitis. From the 5' RACE reads, TCRdb called clonotypes with MiXCR, one entry per CDR3 protein. The sample has under 120,000 distinct CDR3 sequences; nearly 25% are singletons. The sequencing input was synovial fluid, either unsorted or a sorted T cell fraction (not recorded which). These receptor sequences come from a male donor with ankylosing spondylitis.

This clonotype has just one count. CDR3 nucleotides: TGTGCCAGCTCACCCGGCTCGGACCGAGGGTTGGATACGCAGTATTTT. Translating it yields CASSPGSDRGLDTQYF. The gene calls are TRBV18 and TRBJ2-3, with a weak D call TRBD2 (5 bases). The germline V and J ends were trimmed by 3 bases and 6 bases, with 19 bases remaining between them. The CDR3 loop spans 16 amino acids. The germline V gene has CDR1 KGHSH and CDR2 LQKENI.

The chain links TRBV7-8 to TRBJ2-3; TRBD2 matches 14 bases. The CDR3 totals 18 residues. Germline V gives CDR1 SGHVS, CDR2 FQNEAQ. The J segment lost 4 bases and the V segment lost 0 bases, leaving 6 bases of the junction unmatched. CDR3 in DNA: TGTGCCAGCAGCTTAGCGCGGGTGGGACTAGCGGGAGCAGATACGCAGTATTTT. Translated: CASSLARVGLAGADTQYF.

The chain employs TRBV25-1 and TRBJ2-1, with a possible D match to TRBD2 (5 bases). V shed 3 bases and J shed 7 bases, with 19 bases lying between them. Per the germline V gene, CDR1 is MGHDK and CDR2 is SYGVNS. The CDR3 has 16 amino acids. The CDR3 reads CASSDLEVGRRNEQFF. In nucleotides, the CDR3 is TGTGCCAGCAGTGATCTGGAGGTGGGCAGGAGGAATGAGCAGTTCTTC.

This clonotype was counted only a few times. The V gene is TRBV30, the J gene TRBJ1-2; D call uncertain. The CDR3 consists of 13 residues. Trimming removed 2 bases from V and 3 bases from J, with 10 bases in between. The germline CDR1 and CDR2 sequences are GTSNPN and SVGIG (reference sequence). DNA of the CDR3: TGTGCCTGGAGTCTTGGCCCGGACTATGGCTACACCTTC. Protein: CAWSLGPDYGYTF.

This clonotype was found many times. The chain joins TRBV6-1 to TRBJ2-1, with 8 bases aligning to TRBD1. Germline lookup yields CDR1 MNHNS and CDR2 SASEGT. This CDR3 contains 21 residues. With 0 bases clipped from V and 4 bases from J, the junction kept 20 bases outside the gene matches. This chain's CDR3 is CASSEAGTGRRYLNLYNEQFF. CDR3 coding DNA: TGTGCCAGCAGTGAAGCCGGGACAGGTCGACGTTACCTCAACCTTTACAATGAGCAGTTCTTC.

This clonotype was counted once. V usage is TRBV5-5 and J usage is TRBJ1-6; D not certain. V was pared by 1 base and J by 8 bases, with 10 bases between. Germline V gene sequence: CDR1 SGHKS, CDR2 YYEKEE (reference sequence). This CDR3 is built from 14 residues. CDR3 sequence: CASSLSRRDSPLHF. Here the CDR3 DNA reads TGTGCCAGCAGCTTGTCAAGGCGGGATTCACCCCTCCACTTT.

This clonotype appeared a few times. The J gene is TRBJ2-2, the V gene TRBV12-3 or TRBV12-4; D is perhaps TRBD1 (6 bases). Trimming took 6 bases from V and 4 from J, leaving 15 bases between them. There are 15 residues in the CDR3. In DNA form, the CDR3 reads TGTGCCAGCAGCCTGATGGACAGACTCACCGGGGAGCTGTTTTTT. It specifies CASSLMDRLTGELFF.

The chain joins TRBV12-3 or TRBV12-4 to TRBJ2-3; possible D gene TRBD2, 6 bases. The CDR3 length is 11 residues. V was clipped by 4 bases and J by 8 bases, with 7 bases between them. The chain's CDR3 is CASSWGGTQYF. The CDR3 DNA reads TGTGCCAGCAGTTGGGGAGGTACGCAGTATTTT.

This clonotype was observed a handful of times. CDR3 nucleotide sequence: TGCAGTGCTACTTCGGCGGGATTGGCCTACAATGAGCAGTTCTTC. Its translation is CSATSAGLAYNEQFF. The chain combines TRBV20-1 with TRBJ2-1; D is perhaps TRBD2 (6 bases). Germline V CDR1 and CDR2: DFQATT, SNEGSKA (reference sequence). This CDR3 has 15 amino acids. V was cut by 4 bases and J by 2 bases, with 15 bases left in between.